This is a list of T cell receptor beta chains from one sample in a study of Ad26.COV2.S vaccination and SARS-CoV-2 variants. Produced via immunoSEQ multiplex PCR; TCRdb's table is partial and in-frame only. In the table there are over 250,000 clones, about 90% of which are singletons. This specimen consisted of peripheral blood, obtained in a trial of Ad26.COV2.S vaccine versus placebo. Receptor source: a person aged 18-60 years who received the Ad26.COV2.S COVID-19 vaccine or a placebo. Each CDR3 is given with its conserved first and last residue. The order of the fields is J gene, clone size, V gene, D gene, CDR3 DNA, CDR3 protein. A D gene is named only where the DNA matches it firmly. Expanded clones get a size class; other rows say once, few or many, or leave the size out.

j_gene: TRBJ2-1; abundance: .; v_gene: TRBV7-9; d_gene: TRBD1; CDR3nt: TGTGCCAGCAGCCCTGGGACAGGGGGTACGGGTGAGCAGTTCTTC; CDR3aa: CASSPGTGGTGEQFF
j_gene: TRBJ2-7; abundance: .; v_gene: TRBV11-2; d_gene: TRBD2; CDR3nt: TGTGCCAGCAGCTCCCTAGCGGTACGAACCGAGCAGTACTTC; CDR3aa: CASSSLAVRTEQYF
j_gene: TRBJ2-7; abundance: few; v_gene: TRBV28; d_gene: TRBD2; CDR3nt: TGTGCCAGCAACCTCCCGGCGGGAGGTCCCTACGAGCAGTACTTC; CDR3aa: CASNLPAGGPYEQYF
j_gene: TRBJ2-7; abundance: .; v_gene: TRBV12-3/TRBV12-4; d_gene: .; CDR3nt: TGTGCCAGCGGGGACGGAGGGTCCTACGAGCAGTACTTC; CDR3aa: CASGDGGSYEQYF
j_gene: TRBJ1-6; abundance: .; v_gene: TRBV19; d_gene: TRBD1; CDR3nt: TGTGCCAGTAGTAGGGACAGACTTAATTCACCCCTCCACTTT; CDR3aa: CASSRDRLNSPLHF
j_gene: TRBJ1-2; abundance: .; v_gene: TRBV30; d_gene: .; CDR3nt: TGTGCCTGGGCCCCCTATCAGGGAGGCGGCTACACCTTC; CDR3aa: CAWAPYQGGGYTF
j_gene: TRBJ2-1; abundance: .; v_gene: TRBV7-7; d_gene: .; CDR3nt: TGTGCTAGCAGCTTAGATTCGGTCAGTACCTCCTACAATGAGCAGTTCTTC; CDR3aa: CASSLDSVSTSYNEQFF
j_gene: TRBJ2-5; abundance: .; v_gene: TRBV5-5; d_gene: .; CDR3nt: TGTGCCAGCAGCTTGTTGAGGCAAGAGACCCAGTACTTC; CDR3aa: CASSLLRQETQYF
j_gene: TRBJ1-5; abundance: .; v_gene: TRBV7-8; d_gene: .; CDR3nt: TGTGCCAGCAGCTTAGTCCAGGCCAATCAGCCCCAGCATTTT; CDR3aa: CASSLVQANQPQHF
j_gene: TRBJ1-2; abundance: .; v_gene: TRBV10-3; d_gene: .; CDR3nt: TGTGCCATCGGGACTTTCAACTATGGCTACACCTTC; CDR3aa: CAIGTFNYGYTF
j_gene: TRBJ2-2; abundance: .; v_gene: TRBV23-1; d_gene: .; CDR3nt: TGCGCCAGCAGTCTCCCCGGGGAGCTGTTTTTT; CDR3aa: CASSLPGELFF
j_gene: TRBJ1-6; abundance: .; v_gene: TRBV9; d_gene: .; CDR3nt: TGTGCCAGCAGCGTGGGGGGCTCGGGTAATTCACCCCTCCACTTT; CDR3aa: CASSVGGSGNSPLHF
j_gene: TRBJ2-7; abundance: .; v_gene: TRBV15; d_gene: .; CDR3nt: TGTGCCACCAGCAGAGTGGGCAGCCTCTCCTACGAGCAGTACTTC; CDR3aa: CATSRVGSLSYEQYF
j_gene: TRBJ2-3; abundance: .; v_gene: TRBV2; d_gene: .; CDR3nt: TGTGCCAGCAAGGCAGGGAATTCGGGGCATACGCAGTATTTT; CDR3aa: CASKAGNSGHTQYF
j_gene: TRBJ1-6; abundance: .; v_gene: TRBV7-3; d_gene: .; CDR3nt: TGTGCCAGCAGCGCCAACAGGGATTCACCCCTCCACTTT; CDR3aa: CASSANRDSPLHF
j_gene: TRBJ2-1; abundance: .; v_gene: TRBV18; d_gene: .; CDR3nt: TGTGCCAGCTCACCCCTCGGTGAGGGGCATGATGACAATGAGCAGTTCTTC; CDR3aa: CASSPLGEGHDDNEQFF
j_gene: TRBJ1-5; abundance: .; v_gene: TRBV12-3/TRBV12-4; d_gene: .; CDR3nt: TGTGCCAGCAGTTTATTTAGCAATCAGCCCCAGCATTTT; CDR3aa: CASSLFSNQPQHF
j_gene: TRBJ1-1; abundance: .; v_gene: TRBV19; d_gene: .; CDR3nt: TGTGCCAGTAGCACCGGGAGTGAAGCTTTCTTT; CDR3aa: CASSTGSEAFF
j_gene: TRBJ2-1; abundance: .; v_gene: TRBV9; d_gene: TRBD2; CDR3nt: TGTGCCAGCAGCCCGCTGGGACTAGCGGGGGTCAATGAGCAGTTCTTC; CDR3aa: CASSPLGLAGVNEQFF
j_gene: TRBJ2-3; abundance: once; v_gene: TRBV7-6; d_gene: .; CDR3nt: TGTGCCAGCAGCTCCCTGGTGGGGGAAACAGATACGCAGTATTTT; CDR3aa: CASSSLVGETDTQYF
j_gene: TRBJ1-4; abundance: once; v_gene: TRBV25-1; d_gene: .; CDR3nt: TGTGCCAGCAGTGAATTGCGGGGAGTTAATGAAAAACTGTTTTTT; CDR3aa: CASSELRGVNEKLFF
j_gene: TRBJ2-7; abundance: .; v_gene: TRBV10-1; d_gene: TRBD1; CDR3nt: TGCGCCAGCAGTGAGAACGGACAGGGGGTACACTTC; CDR3aa: CASSENGQGVHF
j_gene: TRBJ1-4; abundance: .; v_gene: TRBV4-1; d_gene: .; CDR3nt: TGCGCCAGCAGCCAAGAAGGCGTCACGTTTGGGGAAAAACTGTTTTTT; CDR3aa: CASSQEGVTFGEKLFF
j_gene: TRBJ2-2; abundance: .; v_gene: TRBV7-2; d_gene: .; CDR3nt: TGTGCCAGCAGCTTACGGGGACGCAACACCGGGGAGCTGTTTTTT; CDR3aa: CASSLRGRNTGELFF
j_gene: TRBJ1-2; abundance: few; v_gene: TRBV3-1/TRBV3-2; d_gene: TRBD1; CDR3nt: TGTGCCAGCAGCCGGACAGGGATGCAATATGGCTACACCTTC; CDR3aa: CASSRTGMQYGYTF
j_gene: TRBJ1-5; abundance: once; v_gene: TRBV19; d_gene: .; CDR3nt: TGTGCCAGTAGACAGTCCTCGACTCATCAGCCCCAGCATTTT; CDR3aa: CASRQSSTHQPQHF
j_gene: TRBJ2-7; abundance: few; v_gene: TRBV5-1; d_gene: TRBD1; CDR3nt: TGCGCCAGCAGCCGGGACAGGCACTACGAGCAGTACTTC; CDR3aa: CASSRDRHYEQYF